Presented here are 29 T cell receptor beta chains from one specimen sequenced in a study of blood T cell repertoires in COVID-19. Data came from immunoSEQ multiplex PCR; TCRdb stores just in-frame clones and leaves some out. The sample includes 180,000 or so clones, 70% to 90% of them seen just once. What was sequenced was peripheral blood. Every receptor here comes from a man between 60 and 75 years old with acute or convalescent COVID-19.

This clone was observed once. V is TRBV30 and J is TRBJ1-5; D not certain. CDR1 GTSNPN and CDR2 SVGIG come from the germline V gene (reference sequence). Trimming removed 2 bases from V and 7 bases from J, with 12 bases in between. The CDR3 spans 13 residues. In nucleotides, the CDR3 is TGTGCCTGGAGTCCCCTCCCCCGGCAGCCCCAGCATTTT. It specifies CAWSPLPRQPQHF.

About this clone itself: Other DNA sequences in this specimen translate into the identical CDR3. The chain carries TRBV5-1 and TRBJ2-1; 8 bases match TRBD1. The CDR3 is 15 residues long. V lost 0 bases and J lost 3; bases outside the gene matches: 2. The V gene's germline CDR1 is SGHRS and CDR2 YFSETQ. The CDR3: CASSLGTGGYNEQFF. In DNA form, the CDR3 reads TGCGCCAGCAGCTTGGGAACAGGGGGCTACAATGAGCAGTTCTTC.

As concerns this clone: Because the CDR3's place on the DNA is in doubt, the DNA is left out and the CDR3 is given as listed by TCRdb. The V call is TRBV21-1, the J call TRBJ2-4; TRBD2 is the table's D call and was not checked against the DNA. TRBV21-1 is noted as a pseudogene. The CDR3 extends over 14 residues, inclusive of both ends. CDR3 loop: CAKWGGGAKNIQYF.

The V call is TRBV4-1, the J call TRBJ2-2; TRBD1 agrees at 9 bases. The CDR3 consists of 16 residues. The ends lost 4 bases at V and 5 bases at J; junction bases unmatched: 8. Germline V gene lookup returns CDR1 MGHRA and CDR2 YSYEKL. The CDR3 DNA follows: TGCGCCAGCAGCCCAGCGGGGACAGGGAGAACCGGGGAGCTGTTTTTT. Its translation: CASSPAGTGRTGELFF.

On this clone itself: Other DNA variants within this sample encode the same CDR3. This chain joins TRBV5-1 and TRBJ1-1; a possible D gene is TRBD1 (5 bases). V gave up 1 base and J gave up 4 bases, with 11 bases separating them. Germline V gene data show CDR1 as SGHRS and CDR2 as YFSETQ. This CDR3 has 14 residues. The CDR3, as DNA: TGCGCCAGCAGCTTGCAGGGCTTGGCCACTGAAGCTTTCTTT. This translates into CASSLQGLATEAFF.

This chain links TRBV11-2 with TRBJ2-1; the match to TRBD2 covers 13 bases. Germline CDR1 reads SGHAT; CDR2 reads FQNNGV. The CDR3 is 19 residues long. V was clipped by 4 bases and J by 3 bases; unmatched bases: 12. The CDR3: CASSSPRRGLAGDYNEQFF. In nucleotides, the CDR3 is TGTGCCAGCAGCTCCCCCCGACGCGGACTAGCGGGAGACTACAATGAGCAGTTCTTC.

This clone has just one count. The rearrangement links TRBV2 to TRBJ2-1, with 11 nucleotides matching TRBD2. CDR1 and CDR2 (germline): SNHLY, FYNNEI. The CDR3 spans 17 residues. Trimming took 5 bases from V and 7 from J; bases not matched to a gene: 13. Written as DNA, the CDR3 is TGTGCCAGCAGTCCTACCTTTAGCGGGAGGGCGCTGAATGAGCAGTTCTTC. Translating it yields CASSPTFSGRALNEQFF.

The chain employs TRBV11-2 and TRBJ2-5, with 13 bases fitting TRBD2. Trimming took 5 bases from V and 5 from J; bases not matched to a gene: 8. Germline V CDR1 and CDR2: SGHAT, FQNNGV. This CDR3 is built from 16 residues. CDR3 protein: CASSPGLAGSGETQYF. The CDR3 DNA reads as TGTGCCAGCAGCCCGGGACTAGCGGGATCGGGGGAGACCCAGTACTTC.

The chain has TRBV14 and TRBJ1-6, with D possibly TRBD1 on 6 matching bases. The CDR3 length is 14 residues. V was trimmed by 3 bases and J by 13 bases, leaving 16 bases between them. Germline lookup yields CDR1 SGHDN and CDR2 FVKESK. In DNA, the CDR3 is TGTGCCAGCAGCCACCAACTAACGGACAGTCCCCTCCACTTT. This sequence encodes CASSHQLTDSPLHF.

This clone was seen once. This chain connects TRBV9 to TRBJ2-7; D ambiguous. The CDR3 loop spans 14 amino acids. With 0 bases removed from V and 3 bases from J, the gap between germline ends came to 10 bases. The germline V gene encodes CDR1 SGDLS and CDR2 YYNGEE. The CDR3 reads CASSVAPGLYEQYF. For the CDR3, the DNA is TGTGCCAGCAGCGTAGCGCCAGGCCTCTACGAGCAGTACTTC.

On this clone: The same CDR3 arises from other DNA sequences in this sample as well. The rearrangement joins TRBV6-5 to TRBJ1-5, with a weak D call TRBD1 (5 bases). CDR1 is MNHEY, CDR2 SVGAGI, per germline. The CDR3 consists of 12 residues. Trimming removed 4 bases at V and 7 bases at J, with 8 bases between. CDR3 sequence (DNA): TGTGCCAGCAGTTTCCAGGGCCAGCCCCAGCATTTT. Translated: CASSFQGQPQHF.

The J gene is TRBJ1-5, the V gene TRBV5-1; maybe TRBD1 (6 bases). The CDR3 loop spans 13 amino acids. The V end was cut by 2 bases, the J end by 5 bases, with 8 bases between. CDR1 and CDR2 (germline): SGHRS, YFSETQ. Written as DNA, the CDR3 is TGCGCCAGCAGCTTACAGGGAGATCAGCCCCAGCATTTT. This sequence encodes CASSLQGDQPQHF.

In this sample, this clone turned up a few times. As DNA, the CDR3 is TGTGCCAGCAAGGGGGGGGAATTTAATTCACCCCTCCACTTT. Translated: CASKGGEFNSPLHF. The rearrangement links TRBV28 to TRBJ1-6, with a tentative D call TRBD1 (6 bases). Trimming shortened V by 7 bases and J by 6 bases, and 13 bases separated the two germline ends. Germline loops: CDR1 MDHEN, CDR2 SYDVKM. The CDR3 runs 14 residues. The whole variable domain, remainder taken from reference TRBV28 and TRBJ1-6, is DVKVTQSSRYLVKRTGEKVFLECVQDMDHENMFWYRQDPGLGLRLIYFSYDVKMKEKGDIPEGYSVSREKKERFSLILESASTNQTSMYLCASKGGEFNSPLHFGNGTRLTVT.

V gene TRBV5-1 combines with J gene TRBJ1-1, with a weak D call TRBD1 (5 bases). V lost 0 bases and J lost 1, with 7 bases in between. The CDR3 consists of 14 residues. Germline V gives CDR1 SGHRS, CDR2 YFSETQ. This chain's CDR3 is CASSLGQPNTEAFF. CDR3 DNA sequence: TGCGCCAGCAGCTTGGGACAGCCGAACACTGAAGCTTTCTTT.

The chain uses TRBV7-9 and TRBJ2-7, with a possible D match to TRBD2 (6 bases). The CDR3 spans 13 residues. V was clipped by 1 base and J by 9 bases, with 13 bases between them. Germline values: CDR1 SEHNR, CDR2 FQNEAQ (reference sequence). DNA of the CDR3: TGTGCCAGCAGCTTAGAAGGAGGGTCGGGGCAGTACTTC. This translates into CASSLEGGSGQYF.

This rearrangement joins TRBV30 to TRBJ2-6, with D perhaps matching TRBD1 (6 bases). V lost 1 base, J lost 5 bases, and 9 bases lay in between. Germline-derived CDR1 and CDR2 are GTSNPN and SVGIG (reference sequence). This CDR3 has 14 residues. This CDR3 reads CAWSARDRANVLTF. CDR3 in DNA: TGTGCCTGGAGTGCCAGGGACAGGGCCAACGTCCTGACTTTC.

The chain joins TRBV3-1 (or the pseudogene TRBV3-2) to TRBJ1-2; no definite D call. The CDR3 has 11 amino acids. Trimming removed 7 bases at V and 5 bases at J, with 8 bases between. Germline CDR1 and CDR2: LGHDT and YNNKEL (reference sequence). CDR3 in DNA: TGTGCCAGCAACGCGGGGTATGGCTACACCTTC. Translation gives CASNAGYGYTF.

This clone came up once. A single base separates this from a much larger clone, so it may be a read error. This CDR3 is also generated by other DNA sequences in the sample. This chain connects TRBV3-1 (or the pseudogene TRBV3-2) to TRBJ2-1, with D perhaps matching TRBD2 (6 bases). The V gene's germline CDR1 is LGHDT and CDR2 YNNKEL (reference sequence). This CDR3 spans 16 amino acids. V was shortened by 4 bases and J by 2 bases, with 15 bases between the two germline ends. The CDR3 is CASSPGTGDPYNEQFF. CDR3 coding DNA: TGTGCCAGCAGCCCCGGGACGGGAGATCCCTACAATGAGCAGTTCTTC.

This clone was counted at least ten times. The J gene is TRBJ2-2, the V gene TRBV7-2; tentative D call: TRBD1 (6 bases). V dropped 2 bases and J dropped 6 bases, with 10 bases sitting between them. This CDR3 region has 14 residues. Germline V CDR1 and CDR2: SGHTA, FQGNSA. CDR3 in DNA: TGTGCCAGCAGCTTAACAGGGTACCCCGGGGAGCTGTTTTTT. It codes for CASSLTGYPGELFF.

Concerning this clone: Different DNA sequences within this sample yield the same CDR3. CDR3 in amino acids: CATSDPGGSEAFF. DNA for the CDR3: TGTGCCACCAGTGATCCAGGGGGCAGTGAAGCTTTCTTT. The chain has TRBV24-1 and TRBJ1-1; 8 bases map to TRBD1. The CDR3 runs 13 residues. The V and J ends lost 3 bases and 7 bases, in that order; junction bases with no gene match: 3. Germline-derived CDR1 and CDR2 are KGHDR and SFDVKD.

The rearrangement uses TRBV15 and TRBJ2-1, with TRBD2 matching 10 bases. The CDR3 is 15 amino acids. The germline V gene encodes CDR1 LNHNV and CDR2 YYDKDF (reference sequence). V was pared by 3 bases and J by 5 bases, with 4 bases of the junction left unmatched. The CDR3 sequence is CATSSWTSGHNEQFF. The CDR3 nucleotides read TGTGCCACCAGCAGCTGGACTAGCGGACACAATGAGCAGTTCTTC.

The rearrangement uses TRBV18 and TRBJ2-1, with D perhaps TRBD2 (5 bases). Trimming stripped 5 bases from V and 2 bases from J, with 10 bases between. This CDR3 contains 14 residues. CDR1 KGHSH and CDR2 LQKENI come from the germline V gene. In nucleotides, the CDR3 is TGTGCCAGCTCATCCAGCGGAACCTACAATGAGCAGTTCTTC. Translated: CASSSSGTYNEQFF.

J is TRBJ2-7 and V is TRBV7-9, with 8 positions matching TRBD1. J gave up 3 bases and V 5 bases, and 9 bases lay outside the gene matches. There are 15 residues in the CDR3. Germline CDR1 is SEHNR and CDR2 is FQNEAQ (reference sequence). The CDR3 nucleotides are TGTGCCAGCAGCCCGCGGACAGGGTCCCGCTACGAGCAGTACTTC. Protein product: CASSPRTGSRYEQYF.

The CDR3 DNA is TGTGCCAGCAGCATCAGGGGGCGTGCGAACACCATATATTTT. It translates to CASSIRGRANTIYF. The rearrangement uses TRBV28 and TRBJ1-3; TRBD1 aligns across 8 bases. Germline CDR1 MDHEN, CDR2 SYDVKM. The CDR3 runs 14 residues. The V and J ends lost 6 bases and 7 bases, in that order; junction bases with no gene match: 8.

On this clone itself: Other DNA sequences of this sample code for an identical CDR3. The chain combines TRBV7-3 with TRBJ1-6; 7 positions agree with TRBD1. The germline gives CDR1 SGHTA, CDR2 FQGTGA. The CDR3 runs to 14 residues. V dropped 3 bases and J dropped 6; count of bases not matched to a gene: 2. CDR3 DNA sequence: TGTGCCAGCAGCTTGGGGACAGCTAATTCACCCCTCCACTTT. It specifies CASSLGTANSPLHF.

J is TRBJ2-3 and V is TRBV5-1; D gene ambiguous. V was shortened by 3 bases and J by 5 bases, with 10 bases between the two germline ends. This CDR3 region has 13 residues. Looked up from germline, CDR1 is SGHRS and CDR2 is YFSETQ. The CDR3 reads CASSSSYKDTQYF. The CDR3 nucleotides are TGCGCCAGCAGCTCCTCGTACAAAGATACGCAGTATTTT.

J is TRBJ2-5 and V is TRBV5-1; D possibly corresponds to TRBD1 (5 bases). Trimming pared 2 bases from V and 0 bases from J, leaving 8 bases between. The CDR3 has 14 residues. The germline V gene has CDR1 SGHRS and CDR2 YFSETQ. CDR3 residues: CASSFQGNQETQYF. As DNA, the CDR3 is TGCGCCAGCAGCTTTCAGGGTAACCAAGAGACCCAGTACTTC.

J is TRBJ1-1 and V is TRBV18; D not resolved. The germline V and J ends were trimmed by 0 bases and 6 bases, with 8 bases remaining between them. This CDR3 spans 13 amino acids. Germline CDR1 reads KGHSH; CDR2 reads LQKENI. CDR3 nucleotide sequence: TGTGCCAGCTCACCACCGGGCGTCCCTGAAGCTTTCTTT. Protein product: CASSPPGVPEAFF.

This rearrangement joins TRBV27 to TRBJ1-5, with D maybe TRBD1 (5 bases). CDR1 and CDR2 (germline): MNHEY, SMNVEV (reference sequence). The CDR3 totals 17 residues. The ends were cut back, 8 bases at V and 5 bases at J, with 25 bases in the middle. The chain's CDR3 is CASFIGEVRGSHQPQHF. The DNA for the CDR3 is TGTGCCAGCTTCATAGGGGAGGTACGGGGGAGCCATCAGCCCCAGCATTTT.